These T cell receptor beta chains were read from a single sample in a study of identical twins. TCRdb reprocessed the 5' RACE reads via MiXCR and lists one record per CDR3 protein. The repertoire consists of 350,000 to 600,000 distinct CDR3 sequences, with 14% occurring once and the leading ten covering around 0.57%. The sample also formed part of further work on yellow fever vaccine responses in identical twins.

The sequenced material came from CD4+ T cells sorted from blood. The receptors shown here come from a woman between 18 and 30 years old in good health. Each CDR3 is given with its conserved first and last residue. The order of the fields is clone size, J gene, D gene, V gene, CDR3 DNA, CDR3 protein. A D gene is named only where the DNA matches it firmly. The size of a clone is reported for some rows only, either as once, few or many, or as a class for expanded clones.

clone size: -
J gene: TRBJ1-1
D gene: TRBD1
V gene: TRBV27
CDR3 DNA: TGTGCCAGCAGTAAAGGGGACAGGGTCTTGGGGACTGAAGCTTTCTTT
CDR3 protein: CASSKGDRVLGTEAFF

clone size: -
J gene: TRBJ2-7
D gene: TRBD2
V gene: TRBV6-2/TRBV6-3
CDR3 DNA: TGTGCCAGCAGCCCCGTTCCTCGGACTAGCGGGTCCTACGAGCAGTACTTC
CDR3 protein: CASSPVPRTSGSYEQYF

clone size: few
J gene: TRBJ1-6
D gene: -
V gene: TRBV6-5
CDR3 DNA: TGTGCCAGCAGTTCCACCCCCGCCGGGGGAAATTCACCCCTCCACTTT
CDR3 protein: CASSSTPAGGNSPLHF

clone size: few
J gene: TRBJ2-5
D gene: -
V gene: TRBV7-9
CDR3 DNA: TGTGCCAGCAGCCCGAGAATGCAGACCCAGTACTTC
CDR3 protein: CASSPRMQTQYF

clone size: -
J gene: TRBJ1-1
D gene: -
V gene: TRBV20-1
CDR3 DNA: TGCAGTGCTAGTATGTGGAACACTGAAGCTTTCTTT
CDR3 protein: CSASMWNTEAFF

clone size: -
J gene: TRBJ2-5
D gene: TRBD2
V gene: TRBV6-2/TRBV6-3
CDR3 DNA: TGTGCCAGCAGACGGGGTGGACTAGCGGGGGCCCCAGTCCTCCAAGAGACCCAGTACTTC
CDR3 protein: CASRRGGLAGAPVLQETQYF

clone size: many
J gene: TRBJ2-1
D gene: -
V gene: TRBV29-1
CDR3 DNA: TGCAGCGTTTACCTCCTAGCGAGCTCCTACAATGAGCAGTTCTTC
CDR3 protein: CSVYLLASSYNEQFF

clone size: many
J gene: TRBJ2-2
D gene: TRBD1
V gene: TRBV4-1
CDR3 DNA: TGCGCCAGCAGCCAAAAGTCAGGGGGAACGAACACCGGGGAGCTGTTTTTT
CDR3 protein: CASSQKSGGTNTGELFF

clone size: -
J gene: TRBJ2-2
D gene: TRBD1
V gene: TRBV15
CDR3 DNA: TGTGCCACCAGCAGAGGGAGGACAGGGATGAACACCGGGGAGCTGTTTTTT
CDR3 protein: CATSRGRTGMNTGELFF

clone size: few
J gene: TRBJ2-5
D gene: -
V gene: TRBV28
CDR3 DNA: TGTGCCAGCGGCTCGCTGGGGGGACCCACCCAAGAGACCCAGTACTTC
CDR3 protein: CASGSLGGPTQETQYF

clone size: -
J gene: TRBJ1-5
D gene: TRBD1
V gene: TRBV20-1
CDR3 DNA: TGCAGTGCTCCCTCCGGGACAGGGAACCAGCCCCAGCATTTT
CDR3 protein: CSAPSGTGNQPQHF

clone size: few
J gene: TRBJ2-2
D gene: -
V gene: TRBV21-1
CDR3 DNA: TGTGCCAGCAGCACCCTAATGACAGGGTCCACCGGGGAGCTGTTTTTT
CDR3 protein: CASSTLMTGSTGELFF

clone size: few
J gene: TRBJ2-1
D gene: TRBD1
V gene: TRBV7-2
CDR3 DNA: TGTGCCAGCAGCAGGACAGGTTTAAGCAATGAGCAGTTCTTC
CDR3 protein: CASSRTGLSNEQFF

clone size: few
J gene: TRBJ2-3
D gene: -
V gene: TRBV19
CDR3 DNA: TGTGCCAGTAGTATTCCTGGGGGAGATACGCAGTATTTT
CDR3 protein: CASSIPGGDTQYF

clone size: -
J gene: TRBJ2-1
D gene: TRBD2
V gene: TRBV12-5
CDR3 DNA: TGTGCTAGTGGTTCCCATACTAGCGGGGGTTACAATGAGCAGTTCTTC
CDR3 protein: CASGSHTSGGYNEQFF

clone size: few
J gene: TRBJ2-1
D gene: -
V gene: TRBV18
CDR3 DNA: TGTGCCAGCTCACCGCCCGGGGCGACCTACAATGAGCAGTTCTTC
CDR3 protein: CASSPPGATYNEQFF

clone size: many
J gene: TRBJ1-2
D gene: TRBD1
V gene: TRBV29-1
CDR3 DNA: TGCAGCGTTGACCCTAGGACAGGGGATATTACTAACTATGGCTACACCTTC
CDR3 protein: CSVDPRTGDITNYGYTF

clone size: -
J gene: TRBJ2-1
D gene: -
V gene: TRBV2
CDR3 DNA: TGTGCCAGCACCGAGACATTTCTCTACAATGAGCAGTTCTTC
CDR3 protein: CASTETFLYNEQFF

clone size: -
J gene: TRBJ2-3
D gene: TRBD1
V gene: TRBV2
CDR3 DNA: TGTGCCAGCACCCAAGTACCGGCGGGACAGGCCACGAGAACGCAGTATTTT
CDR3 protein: CASTQVPAGQATRTQYF

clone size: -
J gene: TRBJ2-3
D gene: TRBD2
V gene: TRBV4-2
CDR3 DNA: TGTGCCAGCAGCCAAGATACTAGCGGGGTACCCACAGATACGCAGTATTTT
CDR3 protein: CASSQDTSGVPTDTQYF

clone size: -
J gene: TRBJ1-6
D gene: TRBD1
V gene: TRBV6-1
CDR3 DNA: TGTGCCAGCAGGGACGCAGGGGGAGGTTATTCACCCCTCCACTTT
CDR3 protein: CASRDAGGGYSPLHF

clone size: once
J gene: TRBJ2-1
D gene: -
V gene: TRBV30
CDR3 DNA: TGTGCCTGGAGTGCCCGACAGTCAACCTCCTATAATGAGCAGTTCTTC
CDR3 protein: CAWSARQSTSYNEQFF

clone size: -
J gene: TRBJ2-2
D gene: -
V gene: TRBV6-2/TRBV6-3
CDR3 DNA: TGTGCCAGCACGGAATACGGGGCCGGGGAGCTGTTTTTT
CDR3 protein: CASTEYGAGELFF

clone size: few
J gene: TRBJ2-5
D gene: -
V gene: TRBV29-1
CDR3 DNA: TGCAGCGTTGAAGACCTCAACCAGCCGGAGACCCAGTACTTC
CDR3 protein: CSVEDLNQPETQYF

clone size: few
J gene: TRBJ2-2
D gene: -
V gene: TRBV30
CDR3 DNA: TGTGCCTGGGGCCGTGGCCTCGCGAACACCGGGGAGCTGTTTTTT
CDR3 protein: CAWGRGLANTGELFF

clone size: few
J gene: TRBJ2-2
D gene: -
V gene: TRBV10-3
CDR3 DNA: TGTGCCATCAGCCTATCCGGGGAGCTGTTTTTT
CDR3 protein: CAISLSGELFF

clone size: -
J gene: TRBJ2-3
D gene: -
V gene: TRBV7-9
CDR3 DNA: TGTGCCAGCAGCCACATGCTGGGGCCAGATACGCAGTATTTT
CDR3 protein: CASSHMLGPDTQYF

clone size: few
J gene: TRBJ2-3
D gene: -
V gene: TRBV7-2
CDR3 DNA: TGTGCCAGCAGCTTTCCCTGGAACACAGATACGCAGTATTTT
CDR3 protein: CASSFPWNTDTQYF

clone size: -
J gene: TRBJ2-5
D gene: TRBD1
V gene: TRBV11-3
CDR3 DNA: TGTGCCAGCAGCTTAGGGACAGGGGGGCCACAAGAGACCCAGTACTTC
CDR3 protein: CASSLGTGGPQETQYF

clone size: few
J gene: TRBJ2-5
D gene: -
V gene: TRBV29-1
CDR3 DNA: TGCAGCGTTGAGGGACGGACTCAAGAGACCCAGTACTTC
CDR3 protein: CSVEGRTQETQYF

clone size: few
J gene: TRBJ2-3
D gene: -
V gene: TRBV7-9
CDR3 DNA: TGTGCCAGCAGCTTAGATTCGGGAGATACGCAGTATTTT
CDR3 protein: CASSLDSGDTQYF

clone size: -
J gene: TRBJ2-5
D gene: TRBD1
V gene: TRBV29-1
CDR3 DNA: TGCAGCGTCACCGGGACAGGGCCTTCAGAGACCCAGTACTTC
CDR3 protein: CSVTGTGPSETQYF

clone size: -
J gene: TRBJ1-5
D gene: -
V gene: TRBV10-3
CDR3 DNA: TGTGCCACCGGCGGGAACTATAGCAATCAGCCCCAGCATTTT
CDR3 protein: CATGGNYSNQPQHF

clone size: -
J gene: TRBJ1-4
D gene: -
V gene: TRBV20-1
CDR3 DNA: TGCAGTGCTAGAGTTCAGGGTGAAAAACTGTTTTTT
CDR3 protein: CSARVQGEKLFF

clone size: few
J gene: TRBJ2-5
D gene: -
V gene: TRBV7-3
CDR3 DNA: TGTGCCAGCAGCTTAACGGGCAGGTCGTACCAAGAGACCCAGTACTTC
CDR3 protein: CASSLTGRSYQETQYF

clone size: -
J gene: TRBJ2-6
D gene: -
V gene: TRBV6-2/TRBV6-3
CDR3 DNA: TGTGCCAGCATCCGGTCCTCTGGGGCCAACGTCCTGACTTTC
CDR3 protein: CASIRSSGANVLTF

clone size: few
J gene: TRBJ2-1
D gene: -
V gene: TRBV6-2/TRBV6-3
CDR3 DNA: TGTGCCAGCAGTAGAGATTCCGGGACCCGAACCAATGAGCAGTTCTTC
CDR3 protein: CASSRDSGTRTNEQFF

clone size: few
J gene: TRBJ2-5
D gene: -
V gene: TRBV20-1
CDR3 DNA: TGCAGTGCTAGAGATCATCAGGGGGGACAAGAGACCCAGTACTTC
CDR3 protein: CSARDHQGGQETQYF

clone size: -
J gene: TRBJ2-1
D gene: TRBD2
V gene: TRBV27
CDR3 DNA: TGTGCCAGCAATTCCGGGACTAGCGGGGTCGATGAGCAGTTCTTC
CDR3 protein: CASNSGTSGVDEQFF

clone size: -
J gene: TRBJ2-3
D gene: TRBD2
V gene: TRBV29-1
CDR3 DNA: TGCAGCGTTGCAGGACTAGCGGGGAACACAGATACGCAGTATTTT
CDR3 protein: CSVAGLAGNTDTQYF

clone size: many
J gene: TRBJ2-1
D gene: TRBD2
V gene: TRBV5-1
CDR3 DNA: TGCGCCAGCAGCTTCGTAGCGGGAGCTAACAATGAGCAGTTCTTC
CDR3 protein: CASSFVAGANNEQFF

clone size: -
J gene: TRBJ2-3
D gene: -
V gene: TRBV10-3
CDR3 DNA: TGTGCCATCAGTTGGCGGGGTACGCAGTATTTT
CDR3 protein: CAISWRGTQYF